This section outlines one T cell receptor (beta chain) sequence together with its context. The data are from a study of T cell changes during pregnancy in multiple sclerosis. The CDR3 runs 16 residues. Germline V gives CDR1 MGHDK, CDR2 SYGVNS. Trimming took 7 bases from V and 4 from J; bases not matched to a gene: 12. The repertoire was sequenced with immunoSEQ multiplex PCR; TCRdb's copy has only in-frame clones and lacks some. The top ten hold roughly 6.2% of the sample, which has over 25,000 clones, around 90% seen once. Sequencing was performed on CD8+ T cells from peripheral blood mononuclear cells, taken before pregnancy. The V gene is TRBV25-1, the J gene TRBJ2-1, with 8 bases that match TRBD1. The clonotype was recovered from a female donor with multiple sclerosis, enrolled in a pregnancy study. The CDR3 reads CASTHPDRAGYNEQFF. In nucleotides, the CDR3 is TGTGCCAGCACCCACCCGGACAGGGCCGGATACAATGAGCAGTTCTTC.